The source of this T cell receptor beta chain is a study of blood T cell repertoires in COVID-19. Study at large: Sites across the United States, Italy and Spain contributed samples from acute and convalescent COVID-19. PBMCs, B-cell-depleted T cells, or T cells were the source of the cDNA or gDNA that made up the material.

Germline CDR1 and CDR2: MNHNS and SASEGT. The CDR3 spans 15 residues. V lost 2 bases and J 2 bases, leaving 10 bases between the germline ends. In the original analysis: Estimated nucleated cell counts came from reference gene primer amplification. Here immunoSEQ multiplex PCR was the method, and the copy in TCRdb shows in-frame clones only, minus some. Clone size and the V and J calls come from that table; the DNA yielded D and trimming. Among 9,500 to 15,000 clones, roughly nine tenths were seen once, and the ten largest hold roughly an eighth. The sample comprised peripheral blood. The genes are TRBV6-1 and TRBJ1-5; perhaps TRBD1 as D (6 bases). The source of this sequence is a man aged 65-85 years with active COVID-19. CDR3 DNA: TGTGCCAGCAGTGAAAGCTGGGGGCGCAATCAGCCCCAGCATTTT. It specifies CASSESWGRNQPQHF.